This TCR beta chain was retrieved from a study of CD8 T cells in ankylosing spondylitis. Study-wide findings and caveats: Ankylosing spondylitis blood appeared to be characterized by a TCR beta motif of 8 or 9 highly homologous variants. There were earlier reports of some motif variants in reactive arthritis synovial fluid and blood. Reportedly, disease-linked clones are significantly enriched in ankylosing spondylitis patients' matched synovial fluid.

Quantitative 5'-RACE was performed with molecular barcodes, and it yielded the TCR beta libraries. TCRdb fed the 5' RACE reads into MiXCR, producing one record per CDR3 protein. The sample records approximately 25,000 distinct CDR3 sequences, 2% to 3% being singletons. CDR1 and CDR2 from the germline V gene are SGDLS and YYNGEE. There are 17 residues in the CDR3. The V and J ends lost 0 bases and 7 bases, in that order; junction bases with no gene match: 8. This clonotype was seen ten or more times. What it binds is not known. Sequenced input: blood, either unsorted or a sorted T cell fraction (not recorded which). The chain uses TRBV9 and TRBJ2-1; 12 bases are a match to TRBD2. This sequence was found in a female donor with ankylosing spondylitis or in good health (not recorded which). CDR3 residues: CASSVVPSGRAGNEQFF. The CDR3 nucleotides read TGTGCCAGCAGCGTAGTGCCTAGCGGGAGGGCCGGGAATGAGCAGTTCTTC.